The source of this T cell receptor beta chain is a study of post-analysis software for immune sequencing data. Study in general: Several disease courses (relapsing-remitting, secondary progressive and progressive-relapsing) of multiple sclerosis were included. Overall study findings and caveats: Strong same-batch co-clustering of samples appeared with F measure clustering. TRBV5-6, TRBV5-1 and TRBV20-1 belonged to a set of a few TRBV segments that were more frequent in patients than controls. Normalized Chao1 diversity was significantly lower in multiple sclerosis patients than in controls.

As regards this clonotype: What it binds is unknown.

Trimming pared 0 bases from V and 5 bases from J, leaving 10 bases between. The CDR3 totals 14 residues. Per the germline V gene, CDR1 is LGHDT and CDR2 is YNNKEL (reference sequence). TCR beta libraries were prepared from cDNA with unique molecular identifiers. MiXCR was run by TCRdb on the PCR reads, yielding one entry per CDR3 protein. Found here are about 540,000 distinct CDR3 sequences, 30% to 40% of them singletons; the top ten hold about 6%. The chain joins TRBV3-1 to TRBJ1-2; D not certain. The sequenced sample consisted of blood. This TCR was recovered from a girl under 18 with multiple sclerosis. The CDR3: CASSQDTGSYGYTF. For the CDR3, the DNA is TGTGCCAGCAGCCAAGATACGGGGAGTTATGGCTACACCTTC.